The 26 T cell receptor beta chains in this list originate from one sample, sequenced in a study of CD8 T cells in ankylosing spondylitis. Study-wide results and limits: It appeared that ankylosing spondylitis blood was characterized by a TCR beta motif of fewer than 10 highly homologous variants.

Via MiXCR, TCRdb re-called the 5' RACE reads, giving one row per CDR3 protein. The data hold approximately 550,000 distinct CDR3 sequences, with about 13% observed a single time. These receptors lack a known antigen. The specimen was blood, either unsorted or a sorted T cell fraction (not recorded which). The receptors were gathered from a male donor with ankylosing spondylitis.

The CDR3 spells CASSVALAGVYEQYF. CDR3 in DNA: TGTGCCAGCAGCGTAGCGCTAGCGGGAGTCTACGAGCAGTACTTC. The rearrangement uses TRBV9 and TRBJ2-7; 10 positions match TRBD2. CDR3 length: 15 residues. Germline values: CDR1 SGDLS, CDR2 YYNGEE. V lost 0 bases and J lost 3; bases outside the gene matches: 3.

Many counts were recorded for this clonotype. The chain joins TRBV5-1 to TRBJ1-1; D might be TRBD1 (5 bases). The germline V gene encodes CDR1 SGHRS and CDR2 YFSETQ. V lost 6 bases and J 0 bases, leaving 24 bases between the germline ends. This CDR3 contains 18 residues. In nucleotides, the CDR3 is TGCGCCAGCATGTCTTCCTACGGGGGGAGTATTATGAACACTGAAGCTTTCTTT. Translating it yields CASMSSYGGSIMNTEAFF.

This clonotype was counted ten times or more. The chain joins TRBV4-1 to TRBJ2-2; D tentatively reads TRBD1 or TRBD2 (5 bases each). The CDR3 loop spans 17 amino acids. CDR1 and CDR2 (germline): MGHRA, YSYEKL. V gave up 4 bases and J gave up 6 bases, with 21 bases separating them. The CDR3 loop is CASSPSRDGVRAGELFF. The CDR3 coding sequence is TGCGCCAGCAGCCCGTCCCGGGACGGGGTAAGGGCCGGGGAGCTGTTTTTT.

V gene TRBV5-1 combines with J gene TRBJ2-6; D ambiguous. Germline V gives CDR1 SGHRS, CDR2 YFSETQ. V lost 2 bases and J lost 0, with 15 bases in between. The CDR3 contains 18 residues. DNA for the CDR3: TGCGCCAGCAGCTTTGACCGGGTGGATCGCTCTGGGGCCAACGTCCTGACTTTC. It yields the protein CASSFDRVDRSGANVLTF. The variable domain in full, completed from reference TRBV5-1 and TRBJ2-6, reads KAGVTQTPRYLIKTRGQQVTLSCSPISGHRSVSWYQQTPGQGLQFLFEYFSETQRNKGNFPGRFSGRQFSNSRSEMNVSTLELGDSALYLCASSFDRVDRSGANVLTFGAGSRLTVL.

This clonotype was counted a few times. The gene calls are TRBV20-1 and TRBJ2-5, with D possibly matching TRBD1 (6 bases). The CDR3 consists of 14 residues. V lost 4 bases, J lost 2 bases, and 14 bases lay in between. Germline CDR1 is DFQATT and CDR2 is SNEGSKA (reference sequence). The CDR3 protein is CSANRDISQETQYF. CDR3 DNA sequence: TGCAGTGCTAACCGGGACATAAGTCAAGAGACCCAGTACTTC.

The rearrangement links TRBV15 to TRBJ2-3; D is possibly TRBD2 (5 bases). The CDR3 runs to 18 residues. V was shortened by 2 bases and J by 4 bases, with 22 bases between the two germline ends. Per germline, CDR1 LNHNV and CDR2 YYDKDF (reference sequence). Here the CDR3 DNA reads TGTGCCACCAGCAGACCCCCCGTAAAACTAGGGCACTCAGATACGCAGTATTTT. This gives the protein CATSRPPVKLGHSDTQYF.

About this clonotype itself: This clone may be a read error of a much larger clone one base away. The chain combines TRBV25-1 with TRBJ1-6, with a weak D call TRBD1 (5 bases). Germline V CDR1 and CDR2: MGHDK, SYGVNS. The CDR3 spans 15 residues. CDR3 in amino acids: CASSEWRGEDSPPHF. CDR3 nucleotides: TGTGCCAGCAGTGAATGGAGGGGTGAGGATTCACCCCCCCACTTT.

The chain links TRBV12-3 or TRBV12-4 to TRBJ2-7, with D maybe TRBD2 (7 bases). The germline V and J ends were trimmed by 5 bases and 4 bases, with 18 bases remaining between them. This CDR3 comprises 15 residues. In DNA, the CDR3 is TGTGCCAGCAGTCCAGGAGGGGGAGGGGGTTACGAGCAGTACGTC. Translated: CASSPGGGGGYEQYV.

Ten or more counts support this clonotype. This chain links TRBV19 with TRBJ2-4; D not resolved. In germline, CDR1 is LNHDA, CDR2 SQIVND (reference sequence). The V gene lost 4 bases and the J gene lost 7 bases, with 5 bases spanning the gap. The CDR3 contains 11 residues. CDR3 sequence (DNA): TGTGCCAGTAGTAGTTCGAACATTCAGTACTTC. Amino acid sequence: CASSSSNIQYF.

This clonotype appeared many times. CDR3 amino acids: CASSLGTNYGYTF. CDR3 in DNA: TGTGCCAGCAGCTTGGGTACTAACTATGGCTACACCTTC. This chain uses TRBV11-2 with TRBJ1-2; D ambiguous. The CDR3 consists of 13 residues. CDR1 is SGHAT, CDR2 FQNNGV, per germline. V was trimmed by 3 bases and J by 0 bases, leaving 5 bases between them.

The rearrangement joins TRBV7-9 to TRBJ2-2, with 7 nucleotides matching TRBD1. Germline assignment: CDR1 SEHNR and CDR2 FQNEAQ (reference sequence). The CDR3 is 14 residues long. The V and J ends lost 8 bases and 3 bases, in that order; junction bases with no gene match: 6. This CDR3 is CASVGQGDTGELFF. CDR3 nucleotide sequence: TGTGCCAGCGTGGGGCAGGGGGACACCGGGGAGCTGTTTTTT.

J is TRBJ2-5 and V is TRBV10-3; D gene unclear. CDR1 and CDR2 (germline): ENHRY, SYGVKD. V lost 0 bases and J lost 5, with 16 bases in between. The CDR3 has 16 residues. The chain's CDR3 is CAISESETQTRETQYF. The CDR3 nucleotides read TGTGCCATCAGTGAGTCGGAGACTCAGACTCGCGAGACCCAGTACTTC.

The chain has TRBV5-1 and TRBJ2-5, with D uncertain. Germline assignment: CDR1 SGHRS and CDR2 YFSETQ. The CDR3 is 12 amino acids. The ends were cut back, 4 bases at V and 5 bases at J, with 9 bases in the middle. CDR3 region: CASSQRSETQYF. CDR3 nucleotides: TGCGCCAGCAGCCAGAGGTCGGAGACCCAGTACTTC.

Only a few counts were recorded for this clonotype. The chain uses TRBV30 and TRBJ1-3; D is undetermined. The length of the CDR3 is 13 residues. Germline-derived CDR1 and CDR2 are GTSNPN and SVGIG (reference sequence). The V gene lost 2 bases and the J gene lost 4 bases, with 9 bases spanning the gap. The CDR3 here is CAWSTDGGNTIYF. DNA for the CDR3: TGTGCCTGGAGTACGGACGGGGGAAACACCATATATTTT.

The chain has TRBV15 and TRBJ2-2; possibly TRBD2 for D (5 bases). The ends were cut back, 4 bases at V and 1 base at J, with 13 bases in the middle. Germline V lookup: CDR1 LNHNV, CDR2 YYDKDF (reference sequence). The CDR3 is 16 amino acids. CDR3 bases: TGTGCCACCAGCATAAGCGGCACCGGGAACACCGGGGAGCTGTTTTTT. Translated, it gives CATSISGTGNTGELFF.

The chain couples TRBV7-7 to TRBJ1-5; no clear D gene. V gave up 5 bases and J gave up 7 bases, with 12 bases separating them. CDR3 length equals 13 residues. The V gene's germline CDR1 is SSHAT and CDR2 FNYEAQ (reference sequence). The CDR3 DNA follows: TGTGCCAGCAGCAAGATGGAGGGACAGCCCCAGCATTTT. As protein: CASSKMEGQPQHF.

This clonotype was seen ten or more times. CDR3 DNA: TGCGCCAGCAGCTCACGACAGGGGGCCGAAGAAAAACTGTTTTTT. It specifies CASSSRQGAEEKLFF. The chain uses TRBV5-1 and TRBJ1-4, with 10 bases fitting TRBD1. The length of the CDR3 is 15 residues. Germline V lookup: CDR1 SGHRS, CDR2 YFSETQ. The junction had 7 bases not matched to a gene; V was cut back by 3 bases and J by 8 bases.

The chain recombines TRBV7-9 with TRBJ1-2; tentatively, D is TRBD1 (5 bases). V was pared by 1 base and J by 2 bases, with 14 bases between. The CDR3 consists of 16 residues. Germline CDR1 reads SEHNR; CDR2 reads FQNEAQ (reference sequence). CDR3 protein: CASSLDWQGGNYGYTF. In DNA, the CDR3 is TGTGCCAGCAGCTTAGATTGGCAGGGTGGGAACTATGGCTACACCTTC.

The chain recombines TRBV5-1 with TRBJ2-5; 7 positions match TRBD2. Trimming removed 2 bases from V and 1 base from J; junction bases left unmatched: 8. The germline V gene encodes CDR1 SGHRS and CDR2 YFSETQ. The length of the CDR3 is 16 residues. CDR3 DNA sequence: TGCGCCAGCAGCTTCGGACTAGTGGGGGGCCAAGAGACCCAGTACTTC. This encodes CASSFGLVGGQETQYF. Combining the CDR3 with reference TRBV5-1 and TRBJ2-5 gives the whole variable domain KAGVTQTPRYLIKTRGQQVTLSCSPISGHRSVSWYQQTPGQGLQFLFEYFSETQRNKGNFPGRFSGRQFSNSRSEMNVSTLELGDSALYLCASSFGLVGGQETQYFGPGTRLLVL.

This clonotype showed up just a few times. The CDR3 protein is CSATTGGLGQPQHF. The CDR3 bases are TGCAGCGCTACGACAGGGGGCTTAGGTCAGCCCCAGCATTTT. This rearrangement joins TRBV29-1 to TRBJ1-5; 10 bases map to TRBD1. V lost 7 bases to trimming and J lost 6 bases; unmatched junction nucleotides: 9. Per germline, CDR1 SQVTM and CDR2 ANQGSEA. This CDR3 region has 14 residues.

This clonotype was detected ten times or more. The V and J genes are TRBV12-3 or TRBV12-4 and TRBJ1-5; maybe TRBD1 (6 bases). The CDR3 runs to 13 residues. Trimming stripped 6 bases from V and 4 bases from J, with 10 bases between. CDR3 coding DNA: TGTGCCAGCAGCCCAACAGGGAATCAGCCCCAGCATTTT. It codes for CASSPTGNQPQHF.

This clonotype was seen only a few times. The rearrangement links TRBV5-1 to TRBJ2-1, with a weak D call TRBD2 (5 bases). The V and J ends lost 6 bases and 2 bases respectively, with 12 bases between them. Germline lookup yields CDR1 SGHRS and CDR2 YFSETQ. This CDR3 region has 14 residues. The CDR3 reads CASTGGGTYNEQFF. DNA for the CDR3: TGCGCCAGCACGGGCGGAGGTACCTACAATGAGCAGTTCTTC.

This chain connects TRBV14 to TRBJ2-2; no firm D call. Germline V gene sequence: CDR1 SGHDN, CDR2 FVKESK. Trimming cost V 1 base and J 6 bases, with 6 bases left between them. The CDR3 consists of 13 residues. The CDR3 bases are TGTGCCAGCAGCCAAGTATCCGCCGGGGAGCTGTTTTTT. It encodes CASSQVSAGELFF.

The chain combines TRBV12-3 or TRBV12-4 with TRBJ2-1, with 10 bases matching TRBD2. With V trimmed by 5 bases and J by 1 base, 5 bases remained unmatched. The CDR3 sequence is 16 residues long. The DNA of the CDR3 is TGTGCCAGCAGTCAATTAGCGGGAGGATCCTACAATGAGCAGTTCTTC. Protein: CASSQLAGGSYNEQFF.

The chain has TRBV27 and TRBJ2-3; D might be TRBD1 (5 bases). Germline CDR1 is MNHEY and CDR2 is SMNVEV (reference sequence). There are 15 residues in the CDR3. Between the trimmed V and J ends, which lost 2 bases and 5 bases, there was a span of 14 bases. CDR3 coding DNA: TGTGCCAGCAGTTTAGTAGGGGCATTGGGAGATACGCAGTATTTT. This gives the protein CASSLVGALGDTQYF.

This clonotype was observed at least ten times. This chain uses TRBV2 with TRBJ2-3; 10 nucleotides agree with TRBD2. The V segment lost 9 bases and the J segment 6 bases; nucleotides outside the gene matches: 9. Germline assignment: CDR1 SNHLY and CDR2 FYNNEI. The CDR3 totals 14 residues. CDR3 loop: CARRESSGRDTQYF. The CDR3 DNA sequence: TGTGCCAGAAGAGAGAGTAGCGGGAGGGATACGCAGTATTTT.